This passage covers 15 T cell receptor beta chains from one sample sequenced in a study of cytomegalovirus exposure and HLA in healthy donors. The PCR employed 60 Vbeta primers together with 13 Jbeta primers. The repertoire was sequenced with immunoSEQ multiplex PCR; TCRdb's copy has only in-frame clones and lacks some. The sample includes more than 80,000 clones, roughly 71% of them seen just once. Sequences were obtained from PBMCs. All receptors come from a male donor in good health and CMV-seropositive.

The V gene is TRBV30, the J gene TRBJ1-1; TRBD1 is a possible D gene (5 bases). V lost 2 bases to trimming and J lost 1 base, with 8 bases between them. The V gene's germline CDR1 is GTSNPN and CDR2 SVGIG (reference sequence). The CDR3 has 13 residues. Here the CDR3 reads CAWSTGQNTEAFF. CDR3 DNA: TGTGCCTGGAGTACCGGACAGAACACTGAAGCTTTCTTT. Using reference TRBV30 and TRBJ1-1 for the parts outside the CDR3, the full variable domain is SQTIHQWPATLVQPVGSPLSLECTVEGTSNPNLYWYRQAAGRGLQLLFYSVGIGQISSEVPQNLSASRPQDRQFILSSKKLLLSDSGFYLCAWSTGQNTEAFFGQGTRLTVV.

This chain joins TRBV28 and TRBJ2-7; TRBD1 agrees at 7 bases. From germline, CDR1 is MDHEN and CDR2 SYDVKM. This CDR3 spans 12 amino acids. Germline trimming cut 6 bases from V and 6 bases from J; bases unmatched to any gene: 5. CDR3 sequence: CASSDHRGEQYF. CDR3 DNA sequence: TGTGCCAGCAGCGACCACAGGGGCGAGCAGTACTTC.

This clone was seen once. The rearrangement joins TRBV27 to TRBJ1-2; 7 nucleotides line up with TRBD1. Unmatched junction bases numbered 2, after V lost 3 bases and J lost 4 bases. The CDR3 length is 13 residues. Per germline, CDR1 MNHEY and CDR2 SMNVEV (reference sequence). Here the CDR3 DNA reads TGTGCCAGCAGTTTTAGGGACAGCTATGGCTACACCTTC. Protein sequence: CASSFRDSYGYTF.

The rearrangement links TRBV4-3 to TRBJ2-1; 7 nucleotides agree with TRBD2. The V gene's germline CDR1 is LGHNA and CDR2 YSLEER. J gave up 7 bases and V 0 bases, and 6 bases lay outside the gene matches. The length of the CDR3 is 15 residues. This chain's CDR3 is CASSQEGGGWNEQFF. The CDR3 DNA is TGCGCCAGCAGCCAAGAAGGCGGGGGTTGGAATGAGCAGTTCTTC.

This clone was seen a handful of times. The CDR3 DNA reads TGTGCCATCAGTGTAGGACAACAGAACACTGAAGCTTTCTTT. It codes for CAISVGQQNTEAFF. This chain links TRBV10-3 with TRBJ1-1; perhaps TRBD1 as D (5 bases). CDR1 and CDR2 from the germline V gene are ENHRY and SYGVKD. V lost 4 bases and J lost 1, with 10 bases in between. The CDR3 extends over 14 amino acids.

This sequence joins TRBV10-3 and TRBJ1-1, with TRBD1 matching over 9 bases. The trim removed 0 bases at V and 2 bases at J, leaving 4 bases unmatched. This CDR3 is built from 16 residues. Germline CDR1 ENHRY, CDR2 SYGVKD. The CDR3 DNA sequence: TGTGCCATCAGTGAGTCGACAGGGGGAAGCAACACTGAAGCTTTCTTT. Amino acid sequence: CAISESTGGSNTEAFF.

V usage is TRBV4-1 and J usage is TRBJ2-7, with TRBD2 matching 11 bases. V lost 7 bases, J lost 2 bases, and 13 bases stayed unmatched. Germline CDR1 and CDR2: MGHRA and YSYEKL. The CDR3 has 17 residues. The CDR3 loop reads CASTLRPGLAGAYEQYF. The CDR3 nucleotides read TGCGCCAGCACCTTAAGGCCAGGACTAGCGGGTGCCTACGAGCAGTACTTC.

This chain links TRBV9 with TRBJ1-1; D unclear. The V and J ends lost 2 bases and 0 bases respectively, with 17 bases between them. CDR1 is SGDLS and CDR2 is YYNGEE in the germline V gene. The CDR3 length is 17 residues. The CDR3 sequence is CASSVHHSGLMNTEAFF. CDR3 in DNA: TGTGCCAGCAGCGTCCATCACAGCGGCCTCATGAACACTGAAGCTTTCTTT.

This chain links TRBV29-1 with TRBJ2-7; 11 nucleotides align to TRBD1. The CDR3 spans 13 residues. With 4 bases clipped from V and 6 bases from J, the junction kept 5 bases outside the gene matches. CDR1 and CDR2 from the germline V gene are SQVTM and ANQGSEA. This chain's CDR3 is CSVVRGQGGEQYF. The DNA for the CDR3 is TGCAGCGTTGTTCGGGGACAGGGGGGCGAGCAGTACTTC.

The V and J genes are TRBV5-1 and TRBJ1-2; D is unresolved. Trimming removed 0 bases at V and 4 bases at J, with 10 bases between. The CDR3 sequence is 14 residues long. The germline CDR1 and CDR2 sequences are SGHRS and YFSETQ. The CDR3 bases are TGCGCCAGCAGCTTGGCGGGGTTTCCCTATGGCTACACCTTC. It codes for CASSLAGFPYGYTF.

DNA of the CDR3: TGTGCCTGGAGAACTACTAGCGGGGGGACCTACGAGCAGTACTTC. Translating gives CAWRTTSGGTYEQYF. The rearrangement links TRBV30 to TRBJ2-7; 12 nucleotides line up with TRBD2. CDR1 is GTSNPN and CDR2 is SVGIG in the germline V gene (reference sequence). The V gene end was trimmed by 3 bases and the J gene end by 2 bases; junction bases not matched to a gene: 5. The CDR3 has 15 residues.

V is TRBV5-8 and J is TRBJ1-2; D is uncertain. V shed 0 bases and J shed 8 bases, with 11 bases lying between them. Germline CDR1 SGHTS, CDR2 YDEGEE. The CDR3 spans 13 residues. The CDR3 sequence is CASSLGWGGGYTF. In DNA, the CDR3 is TGTGCCAGCAGCTTGGGATGGGGAGGAGGCTACACCTTC. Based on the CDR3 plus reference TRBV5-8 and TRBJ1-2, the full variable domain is EAGVTQSPTHLIKTRGQQATLRCSPISGHTSVYWYQQALGLGLQFLLWYDEGEERNRGNFPPRFSGRQFPNYSSELNVNALELEDSALYLCASSLGWGGGYTFGSGTRLTVV.

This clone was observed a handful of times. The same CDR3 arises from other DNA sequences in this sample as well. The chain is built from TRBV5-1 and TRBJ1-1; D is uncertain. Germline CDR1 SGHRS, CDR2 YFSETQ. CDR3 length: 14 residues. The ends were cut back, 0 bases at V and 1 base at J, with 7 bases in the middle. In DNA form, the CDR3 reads TGCGCCAGCAGCTTGGGGGCGGGGAACACTGAAGCTTTCTTT. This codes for CASSLGAGNTEAFF.

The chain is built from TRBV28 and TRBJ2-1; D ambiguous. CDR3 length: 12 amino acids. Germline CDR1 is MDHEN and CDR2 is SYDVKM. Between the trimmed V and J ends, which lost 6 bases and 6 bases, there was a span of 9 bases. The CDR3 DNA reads TGTGCCAGCAGCCCCCTCAGCAATGAGCAGTTCTTC. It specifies CASSPLSNEQFF.

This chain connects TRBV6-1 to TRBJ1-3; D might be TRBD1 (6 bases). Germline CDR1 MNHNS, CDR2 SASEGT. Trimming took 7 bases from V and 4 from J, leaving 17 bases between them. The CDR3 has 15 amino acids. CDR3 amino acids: CASIPRGGSGNTIYF. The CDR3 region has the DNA TGTGCCAGCATCCCAAGGGGGGGGTCGGGAAACACCATATATTTT.